This TCR beta chain was observed in a study of shared clonotypes between healthy human individuals. General observations from the study: Limited genetic and exposure-history diversity came from having few donors. The study found lower generation probabilities in non-shared clonotypes than in those shared by all four donors.

Cells designated naive CD8 were CD45RO-negative and were positively selected for CCR7, with terminally differentiated effector memory CD45RA+ cells excluded. Donors, healthy HIV-negative adults, lacked recent acute infections or vaccinations. Donors comprised only Caucasian adults living in Nashville, Tennessee. The germline gives CDR1 GTSNPN, CDR2 SVGIG (reference sequence). This CDR3 comprises 13 residues. After removal of 3 bases from V and 3 bases from J, the junction contained 4 bases not matched to a gene. On this clone: The antigen is undetermined.

Some clones are missing from TCRdb's copy, which holds only in-frame ones; the method was immunoSEQ multiplex PCR. The sample holds millions of clones, roughly 95% seen once. The V gene is TRBV30, the J gene TRBJ2-7; 8 nucleotides line up with TRBD2. The TCR was taken from a man younger than 35 in good health. Sequenced sample: naive CD8+ T cells sorted from blood. The CDR3 is CAWRGLGNYEQYF. The CDR3 DNA follows: TGTGCCTGGAGGGGACTAGGGAACTACGAGCAGTACTTC. The variable domain in full, with the rest retrieved from reference TRBV30 and TRBJ2-7, is SQTIHQWPATLVQPVGSPLSLECTVEGTSNPNLYWYRQAAGRGLQLLFYSVGIGQISSEVPQNLSASRPQDRQFILSSKKLLLSDSGFYLCAWRGLGNYEQYFGPGTRLTVT.